The 31 T cell receptor beta chains below come from one sample, sequenced in a study of T cell repertoires in cytomegalovirus infection. TCRdb independently ran MiXCR on the reads; one entry per CDR3 protein. The repertoire consists of 250,000 to 300,000 distinct CDR3 sequences, with roughly 25% occurring once and the leading ten covering approximately 15%. The specimen sequenced was PBMCs. These receptors were collected from a human donor in good health (CMV status not recorded). Some clones in this sample may be carry-over from other donors' samples.

This chain uses TRBV5-1 with TRBJ1-5; maybe TRBD1 (5 bases). Trimming removed 0 bases at V and 2 bases at J, with 6 bases between. Germline V lookup: CDR1 SGHRS, CDR2 YFSETQ. The CDR3 is 14 residues long. The CDR3 loop reads CASSLGDGNQPQHF. CDR3 sequence (DNA): TGCGCCAGCAGCTTGGGGGACGGCAATCAGCCCCAGCATTTT.

The chain joins TRBV20-1 to TRBJ1-5, with TRBD1 as a possible D gene (5 bases). CDR1 and CDR2 from the germline V gene are DFQATT and SNEGSKA (reference sequence). The CDR3 is 14 amino acids. The ends were cut back, 6 bases at V and 2 bases at J, with 14 bases in the middle. The CDR3 nucleotides are TGCAGTGCACCCGTTGCGGGGCGCAATCAGCCCCAGCATTTT. Its protein product is CSAPVAGRNQPQHF.

The chain carries TRBV2 and TRBJ2-2; 8 nucleotides line up with TRBD1. The CDR3 has 15 amino acids. The germline CDR1 and CDR2 sequences are SNHLY and FYNNEI. The V segment lost 5 bases and the J segment 2 bases; nucleotides outside the gene matches: 4. CDR3: CASSKGQGNTGELFF. The CDR3 DNA reads as TGTGCCAGCAGTAAAGGACAGGGAAACACCGGGGAGCTGTTTTTT.

The gene calls are TRBV28 and TRBJ2-7; D may be TRBD2 (5 bases). V lost 7 bases, J lost 9 bases, and 13 bases lay in between. This CDR3 has 11 residues. Germline values: CDR1 MDHEN, CDR2 SYDVKM. CDR3 in DNA: TGTGCCAGCACCGGAGCGGTAACGCAGTACTTC. Amino acids: CASTGAVTQYF.

This clonotype came up many times. The chain uses TRBV7-2 and TRBJ1-2; D is ambiguous. In germline, CDR1 is SGHTA, CDR2 FQGNSA. V lost 2 bases and J lost 6, with 7 bases in between. The CDR3 has 12 amino acids. The CDR3 loop reads CASSLREDGYTF. The CDR3 bases are TGTGCCAGCAGCTTAAGGGAGGATGGCTACACCTTC. The whole variable domain, filled in from reference TRBV7-2 and TRBJ1-2, reads GAGVSQSPSNKVTEKGKDVELRCDPISGHTALYWYRQSLGQGLEFLIYFQGNSAPDKSGLPSDRFSAERTGGSVSTLTIQRTQQEDSAVYLCASSLREDGYTFGSGTRLTVV.

This clonotype was seen more than once but under ten times. The chain joins TRBV29-1 to TRBJ2-2; D possibly corresponds to TRBD2 (5 bases). V was cut by 5 bases and J by 1 base, with 11 bases left in between. The germline gives CDR1 SQVTM, CDR2 ANQGSEA. This CDR3 contains 14 residues. CDR3 region: CSVLPAENTGELFF. The CDR3 nucleotides read TGCAGCGTTCTCCCAGCGGAGAACACCGGGGAGCTGTTTTTT.

The gene calls are TRBV11-2 and TRBJ2-7, with TRBD2 identical over 7 bases. CDR3 length equals 13 residues. Germline V CDR1 and CDR2: SGHAT, FQNNGV. Trimming at V came to 4 bases and at J to 3 bases, leaving 3 bases not matched to a gene. The CDR3 nucleotides are TGTGCCAGCAGCTGGGGGGGAGACTACGAGCAGTACTTC. Amino acids: CASSWGGDYEQYF.

This clonotype was observed at least ten times. J is TRBJ2-1 and V is TRBV7-2; the match to TRBD2 covers 8 bases. The length of the CDR3 is 13 residues. With V trimmed by 5 bases and J by 6 bases, 3 bases remained unmatched. The V gene's germline CDR1 is SGHTA and CDR2 FQGNSA. The CDR3 is CASSRGGSNEQFF. The CDR3 DNA sequence: TGTGCCAGCAGCCGCGGGGGGTCCAATGAGCAGTTCTTC.

This chain uses TRBV20-1 with TRBJ2-3; tentative D call: TRBD2 (5 bases). CDR3 length: 14 residues. V lost 3 bases and J lost 1, with 11 bases in between. CDR1 and CDR2 from the germline V gene are DFQATT and SNEGSKA (reference sequence). The CDR3 here is CSARSPRGTDTQYF. Written as DNA, the CDR3 is TGCAGTGCTAGGTCCCCGAGGGGCACAGATACGCAGTATTTT.

This clonotype was observed once. The chain joins TRBV20-1 to TRBJ1-5; D is undetermined. CDR1 and CDR2 (germline): DFQATT, SNEGSKA (reference sequence). Trimming removed 6 bases at V and 0 bases at J, with 9 bases between. CDR3 length: 13 amino acids. CDR3 loop: CSAVRTSNQPQHF. Here the CDR3 DNA reads TGCAGTGCGGTCAGGACTAGCAATCAGCCCCAGCATTTT.

This clonotype is a singleton in its sample. The chain is built from TRBV9 and TRBJ2-2; D remains unclear. The V and J ends lost 4 bases and 3 bases respectively, with 10 bases between them. CDR3 length: 14 residues. Germline CDR1 is SGDLS and CDR2 is YYNGEE. The CDR3 reads CASSPDHYTGELFF. The CDR3 DNA reads TGTGCCAGCAGCCCGGACCATTACACCGGGGAGCTGTTTTTT.

This clonotype was recorded many times. V usage is TRBV7-2 and J usage is TRBJ2-1, with D tentatively TRBD2 (6 bases). CDR3 length: 16 amino acids. Trimming cost V 7 bases and J 0 bases, with 16 bases left between them. From germline, CDR1 is SGHTA and CDR2 FQGNSA. This CDR3 reads CASIQGLSSSYNEQFF. DNA of the CDR3: TGTGCCAGCATTCAAGGACTATCCAGCTCCTACAATGAGCAGTTCTTC. The whole variable domain, remainder taken from reference TRBV7-2 and TRBJ2-1, is GAGVSQSPSNKVTEKGKDVELRCDPISGHTALYWYRQSLGQGLEFLIYFQGNSAPDKSGLPSDRFSAERTGGSVSTLTIQRTQQEDSAVYLCASIQGLSSSYNEQFFGPGTRLTVL.

This clonotype was counted between two and nine times. V and J are TRBV28 and TRBJ2-3; 8 nucleotides align to TRBD1. With V trimmed by 5 bases and J by 1 base, 5 bases remained unmatched. The CDR3 has 15 amino acids. CDR1 MDHEN and CDR2 SYDVKM come from the germline V gene. As DNA, the CDR3 is TGTGCCAGCAGTGGACAGGGAAGGGGCACAGATACGCAGTATTTT. Its translation: CASSGQGRGTDTQYF.

The chain has TRBV27 and TRBJ2-7; 10 bases fit TRBD2. V gave up 2 bases and J gave up 4 bases; unmatched junction bases: 2. This CDR3 comprises 14 residues. The germline V gene has CDR1 MNHEY and CDR2 SMNVEV (reference sequence). In nucleotides, the CDR3 is TGTGCCAGCAGTTTACTAGCGGGGGAGTACGAGCAGTACTTC. This encodes CASSLLAGEYEQYF.

The rearrangement joins TRBV7-3 to TRBJ2-2; perhaps TRBD1 as D (5 bases). The CDR3 loop spans 17 amino acids. Germline V lookup: CDR1 SGHTA, CDR2 FQGTGA. V was shortened by 1 base and J by 1 base, with 13 bases between the two germline ends. The CDR3 sequence is CASSLNPQGLNTGELFF. The CDR3 DNA sequence: TGTGCCAGCAGCTTAAACCCTCAGGGTTTGAACACCGGGGAGCTGTTTTTT. The full variable domain, completed using reference TRBV7-3 and TRBJ2-2, is GAGVSQTPSNKVTEKGKYVELRCDPISGHTALYWYRQSLGQGPEFLIYFQGTGAADDSGLPNDRFFAVRPEGSVSTLKIQRTERGDSAVYLCASSLNPQGLNTGELFFGEGSRLTVL.

Points on this clonotype: The junction departs from germline at one end; a sequencing error may be responsible. The chain uses TRBV7-6 and TRBJ2-3; possibly TRBD1 or TRBD2 for D (6 bases each). The CDR3 contains 13 residues. Germline assignment: CDR1 SGHVS and CDR2 FNYEAQ. CDR3 coding DNA: TGTGCTAGCAGCTTCGGGGGCACAGATACGCCGTATTTT. It translates to CASSFGGTDTPYF.

V gene TRBV10-3 combines with J gene TRBJ1-5, with D possibly being TRBD1 (6 bases). Deletions cut 4 bases from V and 7 bases from J, with 14 bases between. CDR3 length: 14 amino acids. Germline V gene sequence: CDR1 ENHRY, CDR2 SYGVKD. In DNA, the CDR3 is TGTGCCATCAGTGGCTCAGGGGAAGGGCAGCCCCAGCATTTT. Translating gives CAISGSGEGQPQHF.

This clonotype has just a few counts. This chain uses TRBV20-1 with TRBJ2-5, with 13 bases fitting TRBD2. V lost 8 bases, J lost 5 bases, and 5 bases stayed unmatched. The CDR3 is 13 residues long. CDR1 DFQATT and CDR2 SNEGSKA come from the germline V gene (reference sequence). CDR3 sequence: CSITSGGAETQYF. The CDR3 DNA is TGCAGTATCACTAGCGGGGGGGCGGAGACCCAGTACTTC.

Regarding this clonotype: This could be a read error, since a much larger clone is one nucleotide away. The chain is built from TRBV20-1 and TRBJ1-1; maybe TRBD1 (6 bases). From germline, CDR1 is DFQATT and CDR2 SNEGSKA (reference sequence). The CDR3 runs to 13 residues. The CDR3 here is CCARDAGEESAFF. CDR3 DNA: TGCTGTGCTAGAGATGCAGGGGAGGAATCGGCTTTCTTT.

This clonotype was seen more than once but under ten times. The CDR3 coding sequence is TGTGCCAGCAGCCAAGATCGGGCACCTAGGGGTATAGATGAGCAGTTCTTC. Its protein product is CASSQDRAPRGIDEQFF. V is TRBV14 and J is TRBJ2-1; D may be TRBD1 (5 bases). Trimming shortened V by 0 bases and J by 8 bases, and 20 bases separated the two germline ends. Looked up from germline, CDR1 is SGHDN and CDR2 is FVKESK. CDR3 length: 17 residues.

The chain has TRBV6-2 or TRBV6-3 and TRBJ1-5; no definite D call. Trimming took 5 bases from V and 2 from J, leaving 7 bases between them. This CDR3 has 13 residues. Looked up from germline, CDR1 is MNHEY and CDR2 is SVGEGT. For the CDR3, the DNA is TGTGCCAGCAGTAGGCTCCGCAATCAGCCCCAGCATTTT. Translating gives CASSRLRNQPQHF.

This clonotype was found many times. This chain joins TRBV14 and TRBJ2-7; 9 positions agree with TRBD1. The CDR3 length is 15 residues. Germline V gene sequence: CDR1 SGHDN, CDR2 FVKESK. V lost 4 bases and J lost 6; bases outside the gene matches: 10. As DNA, the CDR3 is TGTGCCAGCAGCCCCTTACAGGGGGCGATCCGCGAGCAGTACTTC. Amino acid sequence: CASSPLQGAIREQYF. The full variable domain, completed using reference TRBV14 and TRBJ2-7, is EAGVTQFPSHSVIEKGQTVTLRCDPISGHDNLYWYRRVMGKEIKFLLHFVKESKQDESGMPNNRFLAERTGGTYSTLKVQPAELEDSGVYFCASSPLQGAIREQYFGPGTRLTVT.

This CDR3 reads CASREQGRWNTEAFF. Written as DNA, the CDR3 is TGTGCCAGCAGGGAACAGGGACGTTGGAACACTGAAGCTTTCTTT. This chain links TRBV25-1 with TRBJ1-1, with D possibly TRBD1 on 6 matching bases. V lost 6 bases, J lost 1 base, and 15 bases lay in between. There are 15 residues in the CDR3. Germline lookup yields CDR1 MGHDK and CDR2 SYGVNS.

In its sample, this clonotype was seen once. Here the CDR3 reads CSVLLGQGTDQPQHF. The DNA for the CDR3 is TGCAGCGTTCTCCTCGGACAGGGGACAGATCAGCCCCAGCATTTT. The chain has TRBV29-1 and TRBJ1-5; the match to TRBD1 covers 9 bases. V lost 5 bases, J lost 5 bases, and 10 bases stayed unmatched. The CDR3 length is 15 residues. CDR1 is SQVTM, CDR2 ANQGSEA, per germline.

This sequence joins TRBV10-3 and TRBJ1-5; D possibly corresponds to TRBD1 (6 bases). Germline lookup yields CDR1 ENHRY and CDR2 SYGVKD. V dropped 6 bases and J dropped 0 bases, with 12 bases sitting between them. The CDR3 is 15 residues long. The CDR3: CAIRGDKASNQPQHF. In nucleotides, the CDR3 is TGTGCCATCAGGGGGGACAAAGCTAGCAATCAGCCCCAGCATTTT.

V is TRBV7-2 and J is TRBJ2-3; 8 bases align to TRBD2. V dropped 5 bases and J dropped 5; count of bases not matched to a gene: 9. This CDR3 contains 15 residues. CDR1 and CDR2 (germline): SGHTA, FQGNSA. In DNA form, the CDR3 reads TGTGCCAGCAGCCCTGCAGCGGGAGTGAGAGATACGCAGTATTTT. Translation gives CASSPAAGVRDTQYF.

CDR3 nucleotide sequence: TGTGCCAGCAGCTTATCTTGGGGACAGGACACCGGGGAGCTGTTTTTT. This sequence encodes CASSLSWGQDTGELFF. V is TRBV7-4 and J is TRBJ2-2, with 8 bases matching TRBD1. The CDR3 is 16 amino acids. Germline trimming cut 2 bases from V and 3 bases from J; bases unmatched to any gene: 5. Germline V gene sequence: CDR1 SGHVT, CDR2 SQSDAQ.

This clonotype appeared many times. This chain joins TRBV4-3 and TRBJ1-6; D perhaps matches TRBD1 (5 bases). Trimming left V 0 bases short and J 6 bases short, with 12 bases between. The CDR3 contains 16 residues. Per germline, CDR1 LGHNA and CDR2 YSLEER. The CDR3 is CASSQDSGGANSPLHF. The CDR3 DNA reads as TGCGCCAGCAGCCAAGATTCGGGAGGGGCTAATTCACCCCTCCACTTT.

In this sample, this clonotype turned up many times. J is TRBJ2-6 and V is TRBV11-1; TRBD2 aligns across 8 bases. The length of the CDR3 is 16 residues. Germline V gives CDR1 SGHAT, CDR2 FQDESV (reference sequence). The V segment lost 3 bases and the J segment 3 bases; nucleotides outside the gene matches: 4. The CDR3 loop is CASSLQRGSGANVLTF. In DNA form, the CDR3 reads TGTGCCAGCAGCTTGCAGCGGGGGAGTGGGGCCAACGTCCTGACTTTC.

The chain employs TRBV20-1 and TRBJ2-7; 10 bases are a match to TRBD1. V was pared by 4 bases and J by 8 bases, with 11 bases of the junction left unmatched. The germline V gene encodes CDR1 DFQATT and CDR2 SNEGSKA (reference sequence). The CDR3 spans 14 residues. CDR3 sequence (DNA): TGCAGTGCTACCACCGGGACAGGGGTAGACCAGCAGTACTTC. This sequence encodes CSATTGTGVDQQYF.

This chain uses TRBV28 with TRBJ2-4, with 7 bases matching TRBD1. Germline loops: CDR1 MDHEN, CDR2 SYDVKM. The junction had 7 bases not matched to a gene; V was cut back by 6 bases and J by 2 bases. The CDR3 totals 15 residues. The CDR3 DNA sequence: TGTGCCAGCAGAACAGGGGTTCCGACCAAAAACATTCAGTACTTC. Translation gives CASRTGVPTKNIQYF.